One sample yielded the 3 T cell receptor beta chains listed below, sequenced in a study of T cells after yellow fever vaccination. TCRdb reanalysed the 5' RACE reads using MiXCR and keeps one entry per CDR3 protein. The sample comprises roughly 170,000 distinct CDR3 sequences, about a tenth of which are singletons, and roughly a third rests with the top ten. The sample in question was CD8+ T cells sorted from PBMCs, obtained 45 days after the yellow fever booster vaccination. Receptors were obtained from a man younger than 30 who received the YFV17D yellow fever vaccine.

The CDR3 reads CASSLEGPRLYF. CDR3 sequence (DNA): TGCGCCAGCAGCTTGGAAGGGCCCCGTCTGTATTTT. V usage is TRBV5-1 and J usage is TRBJ2-3; D unresolved. Germline values: CDR1 SGHRS, CDR2 YFSETQ. This CDR3 contains 12 residues. Trimming stripped 0 bases from V and 14 bases from J, with 13 bases between.

The chain couples TRBV29-1 to TRBJ1-1; D is possibly TRBD1 (6 bases). The germline gives CDR1 SQVTM, CDR2 ANQGSEA. The CDR3 runs 13 residues. Deletions cut 3 bases from V and 4 bases from J, with 12 bases between. The CDR3 reads CSVDTGSSTEAFF. Here the CDR3 DNA reads TGCAGCGTTGACACAGGGTCGTCCACTGAAGCTTTCTTT.

V and J are TRBV2 and TRBJ2-4; 7 bases agree with TRBD1. The CDR3 has 11 amino acids. The J segment lost 8 bases and the V segment lost 8 bases, leaving 3 bases of the junction unmatched. In germline, CDR1 is SNHLY, CDR2 FYNNEI. This chain's CDR3 is CASYQGDIQYF. The CDR3 DNA reads as TGTGCCAGCTATCAGGGGGACATTCAGTACTTC.